The rows below give T cell receptor beta chains drawn from one sample of a study of cytomegalovirus exposure and HLA in healthy donors. Only in-frame clones appear in the TCRdb table, and some are missing; sequencing was by immunoSEQ multiplex PCR. The sample is made up of about 74,000 clones, and the top ten hold around 7% of it. Sequenced: PBMCs. Receptors originate from a female donor in good health and CMV-seropositive. Both conserved end residues are part of each CDR3. Each record gives: J gene, V gene, D gene, CDR3 protein, CDR3 DNA. The D gene is left open where the match is weak.

TRBJ2-7	TRBV29-1	TRBD2	CSVEKGGREQYF	TGCAGCGTTGAAAAGGGAGGGCGGGAGCAGTACTTC
TRBJ2-6	TRBV14	TRBD1	CASSQRDRISGANVLTF	TGTGCCAGCAGCCAACGGGACAGGATCTCTGGGGCCAACGTCCTGACTTTC
TRBJ2-1	TRBV25-1	TRBD1	CASSEPGGHEQFF	TGTGCCAGCAGTGAACCAGGGGGCCATGAGCAGTTCTTC
TRBJ2-1	TRBV27	.	CASRVFVYQANEQFF	TGTGCCAGCAGGGTCTTTGTATATCAGGCCAATGAGCAGTTCTTC
TRBJ1-2	TRBV4-3	TRBD1	CASSQGQGRSGGVYYGYTF	TGCGCCAGCAGCCAGGGACAGGGTCGTTCGGGTGGGGTCTACTATGGCTACACCTTC
TRBJ2-5	TRBV7-2	TRBD1	CASSLGGTGGRETQYF	TGTGCCAGCAGCCTGGGGGGGACAGGGGGCCGGGAGACCCAGTACTTC
TRBJ2-7	TRBV9	TRBD1	CASSAGQGRDEQYF	TGTGCCAGCAGCGCGGGACAGGGAAGAGACGAGCAGTACTTC
TRBJ2-3	TRBV4-1	TRBD1	CASSQYRDRGTDTQYF	TGCGCCAGCAGCCAGTACCGGGACAGGGGTACAGATACGCAGTATTTT
TRBJ2-1	TRBV6-6	TRBD2	CASTRLARDEQFF	TGTGCCAGCACTCGACTAGCTCGCGATGAGCAGTTCTTC
TRBJ1-4	TRBV4-1	.	CASSDRKNEKLFF	TGCGCCAGCTCGGACAGAAAAAATGAAAAACTGTTTTTT
TRBJ2-7	TRBV2	.	CASSEQGGEQYF	TGTGCCAGCAGTGAGCAGGGGGGCGAGCAGTACTTC
TRBJ1-1	TRBV19	.	CASSLIIGGRRDTEAFF	TGTGCCAGTAGTCTTATAATTGGGGGCAGACGGGACACTGAAGCTTTCTTT
TRBJ2-7	TRBV7-2	TRBD1	CASSANRGPYEQYF	TGTGCCAGCAGCGCAAACAGGGGCCCCTACGAGCAGTACTTC
TRBJ2-5	TRBV5-1	TRBD1	CASSPGGSQETQYF	TGCGCCAGCAGCCCAGGGGGCAGCCAAGAGACCCAGTACTTC
TRBJ1-1	TRBV7-9	TRBD1	CASSLVTGWTEAFF	TGTGCCAGCAGCTTAGTGACAGGGTGGACTGAAGCTTTCTTT
TRBJ2-7	TRBV11-2	.	CASSSRVYEGDTYEQYF	TGTGCCAGCAGTTCCCGAGTGTATGAGGGCGATACCTACGAGCAGTACTTC
TRBJ1-3	TRBV4-3	.	CASSQTPNTIYF	TGCGCCAGCAGCCAAACTCCGAACACCATATATTTT
TRBJ2-5	TRBV4-2	.	CASSQDFARDQETQYF	TGTGCCAGCAGCCAAGATTTCGCGAGAGACCAAGAGACCCAGTACTTC
TRBJ2-6	TRBV28	.	CASSLSGSRANVLTF	TGTGCCAGCAGTTTATCCGGTAGCCGAGCCAACGTCCTGACTTTC
TRBJ2-1	TRBV6-1	TRBD2	CASSEVLAGTYNEQFF	TGTGCCAGCAGTGAGGTGCTAGCGGGTACCTACAATGAGCAGTTCTTC
TRBJ2-7	TRBV7-2	.	CASSSGVTYEQYF	TGTGCCAGCAGTTCGGGGGTAACCTACGAGCAGTACTTC
TRBJ2-7	TRBV30	.	CAWFSPERSGEQYF	TGTGCCTGGTTTTCGCCGGAGCGGTCTGGGGAGCAGTACTTC
TRBJ2-5	TRBV27	TRBD2	CASSLSLAGVGQETQYF	TGTGCCAGCAGTTTATCGCTAGCGGGAGTGGGCCAAGAGACCCAGTACTTC
TRBJ2-7	TRBV13	.	CASSYRVSYEQYF	TGTGCCAGCAGCTACAGGGTTTCCTACGAGCAGTACTTC
TRBJ1-5	TRBV6-1	.	CASSRQVRDNQPQHF	TGTGCCAGCAGTCGACAGGTTAGGGACAATCAGCCCCAGCATTTT
TRBJ1-1	TRBV28	.	CASSLSSPVGGNTEAFF	TGTGCCAGCAGTTTAAGTTCACCCGTAGGGGGGAACACTGAAGCTTTCTTT
TRBJ2-7	TRBV29-1	TRBD2	CSVAFKQGGEQYF	TGCAGCGTTGCATTTAAGCAGGGAGGGGAGCAGTACTTC